These 7 T cell receptor beta chains came from one sample sequenced in a study of blood T cell repertoires in COVID-19. Using immunoSEQ multiplex PCR, the repertoire was profiled, and TCRdb retains in-frame clones only, with some absent. This repertoire shows 130,000 to 150,000 clones, 85% found once; its top ten account for nearly 3%. The sample comprised peripheral blood. All receptors come from a woman aged 40 to 49 with active or convalescent COVID-19.

This rearrangement joins TRBV27 to TRBJ1-6, with 8 bases aligning to TRBD1. From germline, CDR1 is MNHEY and CDR2 SMNVEV (reference sequence). V was pared by 5 bases and J by 0 bases, with 6 bases of the junction left unmatched. CDR3 length: 17 residues. The CDR3 spells CASSGYRGSSYNSPLHF. The CDR3 nucleotides read TGTGCCAGCAGTGGATACAGGGGGAGCTCCTATAATTCACCCCTCCACTTT.

The rearrangement links TRBV5-1 to TRBJ2-2; 7 bases map to TRBD1. V lost 4 bases to trimming and J lost 7 bases; unmatched junction nucleotides: 13. Germline CDR1 reads SGHRS; CDR2 reads YFSETQ. This CDR3 is 16 amino acids long. This chain's CDR3 is CASSRIGTDFRGELFF. CDR3 in DNA: TGCGCCAGCAGCCGAATCGGGACAGACTTTCGCGGGGAGCTGTTTTTT.

The chain recombines TRBV4-1 with TRBJ1-1; D uncertain. Trimming shortened V by 10 bases and J by 0 bases, and 18 bases separated the two germline ends. This CDR3 region has 15 residues. The germline V gene encodes CDR1 MGHRA and CDR2 YSYEKL. CDR3 DNA sequence: TGCGCCACCAAGACCCTCGACACGATGAACACTGAAGCTTTCTTT. Its protein is CATKTLDTMNTEAFF.

The chain employs TRBV11-3 and TRBJ2-2; 9 positions agree with TRBD1. CDR1 SGHNT and CDR2 YENEEA come from the germline V gene. The CDR3 covers 16 residues. The trim removed 5 bases at V and 7 bases at J, leaving 11 bases unmatched. The CDR3 reads CASSLGTGHYRGELFF. The CDR3 nucleotides are TGTGCCAGCAGCCTCGGGACAGGGCATTATCGCGGGGAGCTGTTTTTT.

The chain has TRBV5-4 and TRBJ2-7; 10 nucleotides agree with TRBD2. This CDR3 is 17 amino acids long. J gave up 0 bases and V 4 bases, and 10 bases lay outside the gene matches. Germline loops: CDR1 SGHNT, CDR2 YYREEE (reference sequence). The CDR3 DNA reads as TGTGCCAGCAGCCCACGAGGGCTAGCGGGAGCCTCCTACGAGCAGTACTTC. This translates into CASSPRGLAGASYEQYF.

The chain is built from TRBV9 and TRBJ2-7; TRBD1 agrees at 7 bases. V gave up 0 bases and J gave up 2 bases; unmatched junction bases: 2. The CDR3 extends over 14 amino acids. From germline, CDR1 is SGDLS and CDR2 YYNGEE. The CDR3 loop reads CASSVGQGAYEQYF. As DNA, the CDR3 is TGTGCCAGCAGCGTAGGGCAGGGGGCCTACGAGCAGTACTTC.

The chain joins TRBV3-1 (or the pseudogene TRBV3-2) to TRBJ1-2, with 7 nucleotides matching TRBD1. With V trimmed by 0 bases and J by 4 bases, 11 bases remained unmatched. This CDR3 contains 17 residues. Germline loops: CDR1 LGHDT, CDR2 YNNKEL (reference sequence). CDR3 protein: CASSQDPGTAMSYGYTF. The CDR3 region has the DNA TGTGCCAGCAGCCAAGATCCCGGGACAGCCATGTCCTATGGCTACACCTTC.